This T cell receptor (beta chain) was captured in a study of identical twins. Germline lookup yields CDR1 SGHAT and CDR2 FQNNGV. With V trimmed by 6 bases and J by 7 bases, 5 bases remained unmatched. The CDR3 runs 13 residues. TCRdb analysed the 5' RACE reads with MiXCR anew, one entry per CDR3 protein. Counted here are around 550,000 distinct CDR3 sequences, 15% occurring once; the ten biggest clones make up about 0.4%. Study findings and constraints: There were fewer insertions in abundant cord blood beta clonotypes, but memory repertoires showed no such pattern.

This clonotype appeared many times. Its antigen is currently unknown. These same records also appear under a second study, on yellow fever vaccine responses in identical twins. Per that paper: Vaccine T cell responses of twins reportedly seemed partly convergent and partly personalized.

This chain uses TRBV11-2 with TRBJ1-5; 8 bases line up with TRBD1. Sequences were obtained from CD4+ T cells sorted from blood. This clonotype originated in a woman aged 18-29 years in good health. CDR3 sequence: CASSSTGAQPQHF. The CDR3 coding sequence is TGTGCCAGCAGTTCGACAGGGGCCCAGCCCCAGCATTTT.